The present TCR beta chain was sequenced within a study of blood T cells in healthy people across ages. Overall study findings and caveats: The unsorted PBMCs prevented any conclusive comparison of naive versus antigen-experienced cells.

The second PCR ran roughly 6 to 11 cycles with a sample-barcoded 5' primer and J-beta primers. Each TCR beta cDNA got a 12-nucleotide random molecular identifier. Via MiXCR, TCRdb re-called the 5' RACE reads, giving one row per CDR3 protein. The repertoire holds around 2 million distinct CDR3 sequences, with around 42% as singletons. Per individual sample, total RNA of at least 5 micrograms was extracted. Worth noting for this clonotype: Its antigen is not known.

Germline CDR1 reads SGHAT; CDR2 reads FQDESV (reference sequence). Unmatched junction bases numbered 10, after V lost 0 bases and J lost 5 bases. CDR3 length: 17 residues. The TCR originated in a human donor in good health. This chain uses TRBV11-1 with TRBJ2-1, with 7 positions matching TRBD1. The sample comprised blood. This CDR3 is CASSLAIPGQLNNEQFF. As DNA, the CDR3 is TGTGCCAGCAGCTTAGCGATCCCGGGACAGCTAAACAATGAGCAGTTCTTC.